This entry is about one T cell receptor (beta chain). CDR3 length: 15 residues. Trimming left V 3 bases short and J 9 bases short, with 18 bases between. Germline lookup yields CDR1 SNHLY and CDR2 FYNNEI. This sample is part of a study of blood T cell repertoires in COVID-19. About the study: From the United States, Italy and Spain came samples of acute and convalescent COVID-19. T cells, B-cell-depleted T cells, or PBMCs provided the cDNA or gDNA that served as material.

In the original workflow: It was from reference gene primer amplification that nucleated cell counts were estimated. Using immunoSEQ multiplex PCR, the repertoire was profiled, and TCRdb retains in-frame clones only, with some absent. The V and J calls and clone size were taken over from that table, and D and trimming were inferred from the DNA. The sample shows just under 350,000 clones, more than 75% of them seen only once. J is TRBJ2-1 and V is TRBV2, with a weak D call TRBD1 (5 bases). The source is a young woman who had recovered from COVID-19. The specimen sequenced was peripheral blood. CDR3 in amino acids: CASSEAADGAIEQFF. Here the CDR3 DNA reads TGTGCCAGCAGTGAGGCCGCAGATGGGGCGATTGAGCAGTTCTTC.